The entry that follows covers one T cell receptor beta chain sequence. Reverse transcription of roughly 0.45 to 1 ug RNA was performed with random hexamers. Amplification of TCR beta CDR3 used immunoSEQ multiplex PCR across 54 Vbeta and 13 Jbeta. TCRdb ran MiXCR on the immunoSEQ multiplex PCR reads and lists one entry per CDR3 protein. The sample carries 120,000 to 150,000 distinct CDR3 sequences, 95% recorded once. The record originates from a study of CD8 T cells in Susac syndrome. With 1 base removed from V and 8 bases from J, the gap between germline ends came to 8 bases. The germline V gene has CDR1 MGHDK and CDR2 SYGVNS. This CDR3 is 13 amino acids long.

Sequences were obtained from CD4+ T cells from PBMCs. The sequence was obtained from a human donor with multiple sclerosis. V gene TRBV25-1 combines with J gene TRBJ1-4; D is unclear. The CDR3 spells CASSESAREKLFF. CDR3 sequence (DNA): TGTGCCAGCAGTGAATCCGCTCGGGAAAAACTGTTTTTT.